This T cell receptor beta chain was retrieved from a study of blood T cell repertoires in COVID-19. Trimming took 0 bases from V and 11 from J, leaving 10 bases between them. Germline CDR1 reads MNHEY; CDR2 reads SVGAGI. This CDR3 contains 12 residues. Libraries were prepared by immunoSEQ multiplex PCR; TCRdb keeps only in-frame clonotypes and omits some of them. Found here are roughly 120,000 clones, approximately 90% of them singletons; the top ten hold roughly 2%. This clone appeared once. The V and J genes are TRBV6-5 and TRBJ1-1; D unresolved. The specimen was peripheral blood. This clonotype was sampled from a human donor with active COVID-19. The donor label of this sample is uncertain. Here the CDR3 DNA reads TGTGCCAGCAGTTACTCCGGGGAGTCGGCTTTCTTT. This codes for CASSYSGESAFF.